The clone carrying this T cell receptor (beta chain) turned up a few times. Its antigen is not known. Caucasian individuals from Russia who were healthy and aged about 6 to 95 acted as donors. The total RNA that was extracted per sample amounted to at least 5 micrograms. The second PCR ran 7 to 11 cycles with a sample-barcoded 5' primer and J-beta primers. Using its own MiXCR run on the 5' RACE reads, TCRdb lists one record per CDR3 protein. This table holds some 1.4 million distinct CDR3 sequences, around two fifths found once. This sample stems from a study of blood T cells in healthy people across ages. Study outcomes and limitations: Donor CMV infection status was unknown, possibly confounding age-related changes in expanded clonotypes. When set beside aged donors, long-lived donors presented more naive CD4+ cells and higher diversity.

Input material: blood. This TCR was recovered from a woman aged 18-35 years in good health.

This CDR3 reads CASSLPTSVGETQYF. The CDR3 DNA sequence: TGTGCCAGCAGCTTACCCACTAGCGTCGGGGAGACCCAGTACTTC. This sequence joins TRBV7-2 and TRBJ2-5; 7 bases fit TRBD2. From germline, CDR1 is SGHTA and CDR2 FQGNSA. Germline trimming cut 2 bases from V and 5 bases from J; bases unmatched to any gene: 8. The CDR3 extends over 15 amino acids.